This T cell receptor (beta chain) was obtained from a study of blood T cell repertoires in COVID-19. Study details: The United States, Italy and Spain supplied acute and convalescent COVID-19 samples.

The CDR3 is made up of 16 amino acids. Per germline, CDR1 LNHDA and CDR2 SQIVND (reference sequence). Germline trimming cut 3 bases from V and 7 bases from J; bases unmatched to any gene: 14. Methods used by the authors: Nucleated cell number was recorded as an estimate derived from reference gene primer amplification. Clones were read by immunoSEQ multiplex PCR, and TCRdb kept only the in-frame ones, dropping some. V, J and clone size were drawn from that table, and D and trimming were deduced from the DNA. The sample includes some 50,000 clones, roughly 77% of them seen just once. Sequenced material: peripheral blood. This TCR was sampled from a human donor with active or convalescent COVID-19. The donor label of this sample is uncertain. This chain connects TRBV19 to TRBJ2-7; 8 nucleotides agree with TRBD2. As DNA, the CDR3 is TGTGCCAGTAGTATCCCCGGGGTAGCGGGAATGCGAGAGCAGTACTTC. It specifies CASSIPGVAGMREQYF.